This section outlines one T cell receptor (beta chain) sequence together with its context. Its antigen is still unknown. The sample belongs to a study of CXCR3-negative and CXCR3-positive naive CD8 T cells. Study-level points and caveats: Greater hydrophobicity was found in TRB CDR3s of CXCR3-positive naive cells than of CXCR3-negative naive cells. Similar TRBV-TRBJ usage characterized naive CXCR3-negative and CXCR3-positive cells; memory cells differed.

With UMI labels, 5' RACE was used to prepare the TRB cDNA libraries. TCRdb re-called the 5' RACE reads and gives one entry per CDR3 protein, without DNA. The ten top clones account for less than 0.4%, within a sample of 110,000 or so distinct CDR3 sequences. Germline CDR1 reads SGHNT; CDR2 reads YYREEE (reference sequence). The CDR3 has 13 amino acids. The chain has TRBV5-4 and TRBJ2-1; the TCRdb call, TRBD1, lacks DNA for checking. This receptor was obtained from a human donor in good health. Some clones in this sample may be carry-over from other donors' samples. Sequencing was performed on naive CXCR3+ CD8+ T cells from blood. The subset here: CD45RO-CCR7+CD27+CD95- naive CD8+ T cells expressing CXCR3 (TNR3+). The CDR3 region is CASSLAGGYEQFF.